The 21 T cell receptor beta chains presented below share a single source sample, sequenced in a study of T cell responses to AZD1222 COVID-19 vaccine. Method: immunoSEQ multiplex PCR; TCRdb's copy keeps in-frame clones and lacks some. The profile shows about 130,000 clones, roughly 90% of them singletons. Sequencing used peripheral blood, obtained 28 days after the second AZD1222 dose. These receptors were collected from an adult who received the AZD1222 COVID-19 vaccine.

The chain uses TRBV7-2 and TRBJ1-2; a weak D match, TRBD1 (5 bases). The CDR3 contains 14 residues. CDR1 and CDR2 (germline): SGHTA, FQGNSA. V lost 5 bases and J 3 bases, leaving 13 bases between the germline ends. Here the CDR3 reads CASSLQEGHYGYTF. The CDR3 DNA is TGTGCCAGCAGCCTCCAAGAGGGGCACTATGGCTACACCTTC. The whole variable domain, filled in from reference TRBV7-2 and TRBJ1-2, reads GAGVSQSPSNKVTEKGKDVELRCDPISGHTALYWYRQSLGQGLEFLIYFQGNSAPDKSGLPSDRFSAERTGGSVSTLTIQRTQQEDSAVYLCASSLQEGHYGYTFGSGTRLTVV.

V and J are TRBV30 and TRBJ1-2; D perhaps matches TRBD1 (5 bases). Trimming cost V 0 bases and J 6 bases, with 8 bases left between them. The CDR3 loop spans 12 amino acids. Germline V gene data show CDR1 as GTSNPN and CDR2 as SVGIG (reference sequence). CDR3 DNA sequence: TGTGCCTGGAGTGTTGGAGGGGATGGCTACACCTTC. Translated, it gives CAWSVGGDGYTF.

This sequence joins TRBV18 and TRBJ2-1; 10 nucleotides align to TRBD2. Germline-derived CDR1 and CDR2 are KGHSH and LQKENI. Trimming removed 2 bases from V and 2 bases from J; junction bases left unmatched: 3. There are 16 residues in the CDR3. The CDR3 sequence is CASSPVAGGTYNEQFF. CDR3 nucleotide sequence: TGTGCCAGCTCACCAGTAGCGGGAGGTACCTACAATGAGCAGTTCTTC.

Written as DNA, the CDR3 is TGTGCCAGCTCACCACCGGGCCAGGGCGGAGGCGAGACCCAGTACTTC. This codes for CASSPPGQGGGETQYF. The rearrangement joins TRBV18 to TRBJ2-5, with D perhaps assigned TRBD1 or TRBD2 (5 bases each). The V gene lost 0 bases and the J gene lost 5 bases, with 16 bases spanning the gap. This CDR3 has 16 amino acids. The germline CDR1 and CDR2 sequences are KGHSH and LQKENI.

The chain carries TRBV11-3 and TRBJ2-1; 7 bases align to TRBD1. Trimming took 5 bases from V and 0 from J; bases not matched to a gene: 4. The CDR3 extends over 15 amino acids. Per the germline V gene, CDR1 is SGHNT and CDR2 is YENEEA. CDR3 region: CASSLTGSSYNEQFF. CDR3 in DNA: TGTGCCAGCAGCCTGACAGGGAGCTCCTACAATGAGCAGTTCTTC.

The V and J genes are TRBV27 and TRBJ2-1; the D is unclear. The CDR3 consists of 11 residues. Deletions cut 6 bases from V and 7 bases from J, with 7 bases between. The germline V gene has CDR1 MNHEY and CDR2 SMNVEV (reference sequence). The CDR3: CASRYGNEQFF. The DNA for the CDR3 is TGTGCCAGCAGATATGGGAATGAGCAGTTCTTC.

The chain combines TRBV4-3 with TRBJ1-2; no clear D. This CDR3 comprises 14 residues. V lost 0 bases and J 2 bases, leaving 7 bases between the germline ends. The germline V gene encodes CDR1 LGHNA and CDR2 YSLEER. CDR3 in DNA: TGCGCCAGCAGCCAAGAATTAGGAAACTATGGCTACACCTTC. It is translated as CASSQELGNYGYTF.

The rearrangement joins TRBV7-2 to TRBJ1-6; 7 bases align to TRBD1. The CDR3 has 18 residues. V lost 5 bases, J lost 5 bases, and 15 bases stayed unmatched. Germline CDR1 is SGHTA and CDR2 is FQGNSA. CDR3 protein: CASSLLTGEGANNSPLHF. The DNA for the CDR3 is TGTGCCAGCAGCCTGTTGACGGGCGAGGGGGCAAATAATTCACCCCTCCACTTT.

The chain links TRBV7-2 to TRBJ1-5, with 8 bases aligning to TRBD1. Looked up from germline, CDR1 is SGHTA and CDR2 is FQGNSA. With 5 bases clipped from V and 4 bases from J, the junction kept 4 bases outside the gene matches. The CDR3 consists of 14 residues. The CDR3 spells CASSPGQGNQPQHF. The CDR3 region has the DNA TGTGCCAGCAGCCCAGGACAGGGAAATCAGCCCCAGCATTTT.

The chain combines TRBV4-3 with TRBJ1-6, with TRBD1 identical over 8 bases. With 1 base clipped from V and 7 bases from J, the junction kept 0 bases outside the gene matches. CDR1 and CDR2 (germline): LGHNA, YSLEER. The CDR3 is 14 amino acids. CDR3 in amino acids: CASSQGTGNSPLHF. CDR3 in DNA: TGCGCCAGCAGCCAAGGGACAGGGAATTCACCCCTCCACTTT.

This clone was observed a handful of times. Additional DNA sequences in this sample encode the identical CDR3. This chain joins TRBV28 and TRBJ1-5; D is ambiguous. V lost 3 bases and J lost 6, with 6 bases in between. The CDR3 extends over 12 amino acids. Germline V gives CDR1 MDHEN, CDR2 SYDVKM. The CDR3 here is CASSFSGQPQHF. The CDR3, as DNA: TGTGCCAGCAGTTTTAGCGGTCAGCCCCAGCATTTT.

This sequence joins TRBV2 and TRBJ1-1, with TRBD1 identical over 11 bases. CDR1 and CDR2 (germline): SNHLY, FYNNEI. V shed 6 bases, J shed 0 bases, and the junction held 3 bases outside the gene matches. The length of the CDR3 is 15 residues. CDR3 bases: TGTGCCAGCAGCTGGGACAGGGGGTTGAACACTGAAGCTTTCTTT. Translating gives CASSWDRGLNTEAFF.

The chain is built from TRBV7-6 and TRBJ2-5; D is ambiguous. The germline V and J ends were trimmed by 5 bases and 2 bases, with 15 bases remaining between them. CDR3 length equals 15 residues. Germline-derived CDR1 and CDR2 are SGHVS and FNYEAQ. The CDR3, as DNA: TGTGCCAGCAGCCCTATTCGGCCAACTCAAGAGACCCAGTACTTC. This encodes CASSPIRPTQETQYF.

The gene calls are TRBV19 and TRBJ1-2; D possibly corresponds to TRBD1 (6 bases). The V and J ends lost 4 bases and 7 bases respectively, with 10 bases between them. The CDR3 is made up of 12 amino acids. Germline CDR1 reads LNHDA; CDR2 reads SQIVND (reference sequence). The CDR3 loop is CASSTAGAGYTF. In DNA, the CDR3 is TGTGCCAGTAGTACGGCAGGGGCTGGCTACACCTTC.

The chain carries TRBV6-2 or TRBV6-3 and TRBJ1-2; TRBD1 aligns across 10 bases. The germline CDR1 and CDR2 sequences are MNHEY and SVGEGT. The V segment lost 6 bases and the J segment 8 bases; nucleotides outside the gene matches: 9. The CDR3 totals 14 residues. The CDR3 sequence: CASSPWTGGKGYTF. The CDR3 nucleotides are TGTGCCAGCAGCCCTTGGACAGGGGGAAAGGGCTACACCTTC.

The genes are TRBV6-2 or TRBV6-3 and TRBJ2-7; 10 nucleotides match TRBD2. CDR3 length: 14 residues. From germline, CDR1 is MNHEY and CDR2 SVGEGT. J gave up 3 bases and V 6 bases, and 5 bases lay outside the gene matches. The CDR3 loop is CASRPSGSLYEQYF. In DNA form, the CDR3 reads TGTGCCAGCAGGCCTAGCGGGAGCCTCTACGAGCAGTACTTC.

The chain joins TRBV10-1 to TRBJ2-2; D is possibly TRBD1 (6 bases). V was trimmed by 7 bases and J by 4 bases, leaving 13 bases between them. The CDR3 spans 14 residues. The V gene's germline CDR1 is WNHNN and CDR2 SYGVQD (reference sequence). CDR3 sequence reads: CASTPGAGTGELFF. The DNA of the CDR3 is TGCGCCAGCACTCCAGGGGCAGGCACCGGGGAGCTGTTTTTT.

The rearrangement links TRBV30 to TRBJ2-7, with TRBD1 identical over 8 bases. After removal of 2 bases from V and 6 bases from J, the junction contained 3 bases not matched to a gene. This CDR3 is 12 amino acids long. From germline, CDR1 is GTSNPN and CDR2 SVGIG (reference sequence). The chain's CDR3 is CAWSLTGGEQYF. The CDR3 nucleotides are TGTGCCTGGAGTCTAACAGGGGGCGAGCAGTACTTC.

The chain employs TRBV7-2 and TRBJ2-1; TRBD2 agrees at 10 bases. Germline CDR1 and CDR2: SGHTA and FQGNSA. The CDR3 extends over 13 amino acids. The junction had 6 bases not matched to a gene; V was cut back by 1 base and J by 15 bases. The CDR3 spells CASSLETSGNRFF. The CDR3 nucleotides are TGTGCCAGCAGCTTAGAAACTAGCGGGAACCGGTTCTTC. The full variable domain, completed using reference TRBV7-2 and TRBJ2-1, is GAGVSQSPSNKVTEKGKDVELRCDPISGHTALYWYRQSLGQGLEFLIYFQGNSAPDKSGLPSDRFSAERTGGSVSTLTIQRTQQEDSAVYLCASSLETSGNRFFGPGTRLTVL.

CDR3 sequence (DNA): TGTGCCAGCAGCCAAGGGCCTCCCTATGGCTACACCTTC. It specifies CASSQGPPYGYTF. The V and J genes are TRBV3-1 (or the pseudogene TRBV3-2) and TRBJ1-2; D is unclear. The germline gives CDR1 LGHDT, CDR2 YNNKEL (reference sequence). Trimming stripped 1 base from V and 4 bases from J, with 7 bases between. The CDR3 totals 13 residues.

This chain links TRBV7-8 with TRBJ1-1, with a possible D match to TRBD1 (6 bases). In germline, CDR1 is SGHVS, CDR2 FQNEAQ. Trimming took off 5 bases at V and 0 bases at J, with 10 bases between the two ends. The CDR3 extends over 14 amino acids. The CDR3 DNA sequence: TGTGCCAGCAGCGCACAGGGCATGAACACTGAAGCTTTCTTT. It is translated as CASSAQGMNTEAFF. Full variable domain (outside the CDR3, taken from reference TRBV7-8 and TRBJ1-1): GAGVSQSPRYKVAKRGQDVALRCDPISGHVSLFWYQQALGQGPEFLTYFQNEAQLDKSGLPSDRFFAERPEGSVSTLKIQRTQQEDSAVYLCASSAQGMNTEAFFGQGTRLTVV.